These 7 T cell receptor beta chains originate from one sample sequenced in a study of cytomegalovirus exposure and HLA in healthy donors. The PCR was carried out with 60 Vbeta primers and 13 Jbeta primers. Produced via immunoSEQ multiplex PCR; TCRdb's table is partial and in-frame only. The data contain about 100,000 clones, about 68% of them singletons. The sequencing sample was made of PBMCs. These receptors were collected from a male donor in good health and CMV-seropositive.

This clone has a handful of counts. The CDR3 DNA follows: TGTGCCAGCAGCCTGGGACACCTCACCGGGGAGCTGTTTTTT. Encoded protein: CASSLGHLTGELFF. This chain uses TRBV9 with TRBJ2-2, with a tentative D call TRBD1 (6 bases). The CDR3 is 14 amino acids. CDR1 and CDR2 (germline): SGDLS, YYNGEE. V gave up 4 bases and J gave up 4 bases, with 11 bases separating them.

The genes are TRBV10-1 and TRBJ2-7; no reliable D call. The germline CDR1 and CDR2 sequences are WNHNN and SYGVQD (reference sequence). Trimming left V 11 bases short and J 3 bases short, with 8 bases between. This CDR3 comprises 10 residues. CDR3 sequence: CARTDYEQYF. The CDR3 DNA reads as TGCGCCCGAACAGACTACGAGCAGTACTTC.

The chain couples TRBV4-2 to TRBJ1-1, with D possibly TRBD1 on 5 matching bases. Trimming pared 0 bases from V and 10 bases from J, leaving 12 bases between. The CDR3 covers 13 residues. Looked up from germline, CDR1 is LGHNA and CDR2 is YNFKEQ. The DNA for the CDR3 is TGTGCCAGCAGCCAAGAGGCTGAACAGGTAGCTTTCTTT. Translation gives CASSQEAEQVAFF.

This clone occurred once. The rearrangement joins TRBV9 to TRBJ2-3; 7 bases map to TRBD1. This CDR3 comprises 15 residues. The J segment lost 4 bases and the V segment lost 6 bases, leaving 11 bases of the junction unmatched. Looked up from germline, CDR1 is SGDLS and CDR2 is YYNGEE. CDR3 in DNA: TGTGCCAGCACACCGACAGGGTCGGTACCAGATACGCAGTATTTT. It translates to CASTPTGSVPDTQYF.

The chain joins TRBV4-3 to TRBJ1-2; 8 bases map to TRBD1. The V gene end was trimmed by 0 bases and the J gene end by 8 bases; junction bases not matched to a gene: 8. This CDR3 has 15 amino acids. In germline, CDR1 is LGHNA, CDR2 YSLEER. For the CDR3, the DNA is TGCGCCAGCAGCCAAGAGGGGGCGACAGGGGTCGGCTACACCTTC. It is translated as CASSQEGATGVGYTF.

This clone showed up just once. This chain uses TRBV7-9 with TRBJ1-2; the D gene is possibly TRBD1 (5 bases). Germline CDR1 is SEHNR and CDR2 is FQNEAQ (reference sequence). The CDR3 has 15 residues. V lost 5 bases and J lost 6, with 19 bases in between. The CDR3 region has the DNA TGTGCCAGCAGCGCCGCGGGAGGGGATGAACATGGCTACACCTTC. This translates into CASSAAGGDEHGYTF.

CDR3 residues: CASSSGQVSVYEQYF. CDR3 sequence (DNA): TGTGCCAGCAGCTCCGGACAGGTATCGGTCTACGAGCAGTACTTC. J is TRBJ2-7 and V is TRBV7-9, with 7 bases aligning to TRBD1. With 4 bases clipped from V and 3 bases from J, the junction kept 9 bases outside the gene matches. The CDR3 is 15 residues long. CDR1 is SEHNR and CDR2 is FQNEAQ in the germline V gene (reference sequence).